The 21 T cell receptor beta chains reported below all come from one sample, sequenced in a study of T cells in Graves' hyperthyroidism and ophthalmopathy (dated by TCRdb to about 2019). Receptor amplification or capture employed multiplex PCR. The sample was run on an Illumina HiSeq 2000. Amplification of TCR beta CDR3 regions was carried out from RNA transcripts. A first-round RT-PCR of the TCR CDR3 used the HTBI primer set with the Qiagen OneStep RT-PCR kit. The raw public data were reprocessed by TCRdb itself: fastp quality trimming at Q25, MiXCR clonotype calling, in-frame beta chains only. Rows with a matching CDR3 protein are joined into one entry that keeps the most common DNA and genes. The sample has 250,000 to 400,000 distinct CDR3 sequences on record, about an eighth of them singletons. The ten largest account for 30% to 35% of the sample. The material sequenced was blood. Receptor source: a woman in her thirties or forties with Graves' ophthalmopathy.

This clonotype was detected ten times or more. The rearrangement joins TRBV6-2 or TRBV6-3 to TRBJ1-3; D call uncertain. This CDR3 contains 14 residues. V lost 4 bases to trimming and J lost 0 bases, with 7 bases between them. Germline values: CDR1 MNHEY, CDR2 SVGEGT. The CDR3 here is CASSSGFSGNTIYF. CDR3 nucleotides: TGTGCCAGCAGTTCCGGATTCTCTGGAAACACCATATATTTT.

This clonotype has a count of ten or more. V and J are TRBV5-1 and TRBJ2-3; D possibly corresponds to TRBD1 (5 bases). The CDR3 covers 16 residues. CDR1 and CDR2 from the germline V gene are SGHRS and YFSETQ. Trimming shortened V by 0 bases and J by 3 bases, and 14 bases separated the two germline ends. The CDR3 reads CASSLAPGLGTDTQYF. DNA for the CDR3: TGCGCCAGCAGCTTGGCCCCAGGGCTTGGAACAGATACGCAGTATTTT.

This clonotype has at least ten counts. The chain uses TRBV7-2 and TRBJ2-1; 8 bases are shared with TRBD2. Germline V gives CDR1 SGHTA, CDR2 FQGNSA. The CDR3 spans 16 residues. V trimming: 0 bases; J trimming: 6 bases; junction bases outside the gene matches: 7. The CDR3 nucleotides read TGTGCCAGCAGCTTAGCCGCCGGGGGGGCCGTCAATGAGCAGTTCTTC. Residues: CASSLAAGGAVNEQFF.

This clonotype showed up many times. The chain combines TRBV30 with TRBJ1-5; D gene uncertain. This CDR3 has 13 residues. Germline CDR1 GTSNPN, CDR2 SVGIG (reference sequence). V lost 0 bases and J 7 bases, leaving 10 bases between the germline ends. Here the CDR3 DNA reads TGTGCCTGGAGTGTAGGGCAGTACCAGCCCCAGCATTTT. Translated, it gives CAWSVGQYQPQHF.

This clonotype was detected many times. The genes are TRBV28 and TRBJ1-2, with D possibly TRBD1 on 6 matching bases. V was shortened by 1 base and J by 4 bases, with 10 bases between the two germline ends. Germline V gives CDR1 MDHEN, CDR2 SYDVKM. CDR3 length: 14 residues. The CDR3 loop is CASSLYRERYGYTF. The CDR3 region has the DNA TGTGCCAGCAGTTTATACAGGGAACGCTATGGCTACACCTTC.

This clonotype came up a few times. The chain carries TRBV15 and TRBJ2-1; D possibly corresponds to TRBD2 (5 bases). Trimming removed 0 bases from V and 4 bases from J, with 13 bases in between. CDR3 length equals 16 residues. Germline assignment: CDR1 LNHNV and CDR2 YYDKDF (reference sequence). The DNA for the CDR3 is TGTGCCACCAGCAGAGACTATAGCGTTCAGTACAATGAGCAGTTCTTC. This encodes CATSRDYSVQYNEQFF.

Many counts were recorded for this clonotype. CDR3 region: CANKEGGPIAYEQYF. The DNA for the CDR3 is TGTGCCAACAAGGAGGGGGGGCCAATCGCCTACGAGCAGTACTTC. The genes are TRBV7-9 and TRBJ2-7; D possibly corresponds to TRBD2 (7 bases). This CDR3 contains 15 residues. Trimming left V 10 bases short and J 2 bases short, with 21 bases between. The germline gives CDR1 SEHNR, CDR2 FQNEAQ (reference sequence).

For the CDR3, the DNA is TGTGCCAGCAGATTCAGGAGCACCGGGGAGCTGTTTTTT. Amino acids: CASRFRSTGELFF. V gene TRBV12-3 or TRBV12-4 combines with J gene TRBJ2-2; D uncertain. The CDR3 contains 13 residues. Trimming removed 6 bases from V and 4 bases from J, with 9 bases in between.

This clonotype was picked up many times. V is TRBV7-9 and J is TRBJ1-2, with 7 bases identical to TRBD1. Germline V lookup: CDR1 SEHNR, CDR2 FQNEAQ (reference sequence). There are 14 residues in the CDR3. V lost 5 bases, J lost 6 bases, and 9 bases stayed unmatched. The CDR3 sequence is CASSRGEGADGYTF. The CDR3 DNA reads as TGTGCCAGCAGCAGGGGTGAGGGGGCGGATGGCTACACCTTC.

This clonotype has ten or more counts. V and J are TRBV20-1 and TRBJ1-2, with D perhaps matching TRBD1 (5 bases). Looked up from germline, CDR1 is DFQATT and CDR2 is SNEGSKA (reference sequence). This CDR3 is built from 12 residues. Trimming stripped 3 bases from V and 5 bases from J, with 10 bases between. CDR3 nucleotide sequence: TGCAGTGCTAGGGGGGAGGGGTATGGCTACACCTTC. Translated: CSARGEGYGYTF.

This clonotype has more than one count but fewer than ten. The J gene is TRBJ2-1, the V gene TRBV20-1; TRBD1 is a possible D gene (6 bases). Trimming left V 4 bases short and J 9 bases short, with 22 bases between. Looked up from germline, CDR1 is DFQATT and CDR2 is SNEGSKA (reference sequence). This CDR3 spans 15 amino acids. The CDR3 reads CSATSRGSARGEQFF. The CDR3 bases are TGCAGTGCTACAAGTAGGGGGTCAGCCCGCGGTGAGCAGTTCTTC.

The chain recombines TRBV4-1 with TRBJ1-1; D gene unclear. Germline V gene data show CDR1 as MGHRA and CDR2 as YSYEKL. The CDR3 extends over 14 amino acids. Trimming left V 3 bases short and J 1 base short, with 9 bases between. The CDR3 DNA sequence: TGCGCCAGCAGCCAGAGGCGTACGAACACTGAAGCTTTCTTT. Protein: CASSQRRTNTEAFF.

This clonotype turned up a few times. V gene TRBV2 combines with J gene TRBJ1-3; unclear D gene. Trimming shortened V by 3 bases and J by 4 bases, and 13 bases separated the two germline ends. This CDR3 is built from 15 residues. Germline assignment: CDR1 SNHLY and CDR2 FYNNEI. CDR3 region: CASSEGLGTGNTIYF. DNA of the CDR3: TGTGCCAGCAGTGAGGGCCTTGGCACAGGAAACACCATATATTTT.

The chain is built from TRBV13 and TRBJ2-1, with D possibly matching TRBD1 (5 bases). Germline V gene lookup returns CDR1 PRHDT and CDR2 FYEKMQ (reference sequence). The CDR3 has 16 residues. Deletions cut 4 bases from V and 4 bases from J, with 17 bases between. This CDR3 reads CASSSPDSETYNEQFF. CDR3 DNA: TGTGCCAGCAGCTCCCCTGACAGTGAGACTTACAATGAGCAGTTCTTC.

This clonotype was found many times. This chain links TRBV25-1 with TRBJ1-2; 7 bases match TRBD1. The ends lost 5 bases at V and 4 bases at J; junction bases unmatched: 10. Germline values: CDR1 MGHDK, CDR2 SYGVNS. This CDR3 has 15 residues. CDR3 loop: CASSPKYRGAYGYTF. The DNA of the CDR3 is TGTGCCAGCAGTCCGAAATACAGGGGTGCCTATGGCTACACCTTC.

This clonotype showed up just a few times. The chain joins TRBV19 to TRBJ2-1, with 7 bases aligning to TRBD1. V lost 4 bases to trimming and J lost 2 bases; unmatched junction nucleotides: 8. This CDR3 contains 16 residues. Germline lookup yields CDR1 LNHDA and CDR2 SQIVND (reference sequence). As DNA, the CDR3 is TGTGCCAGTAGTAAAAATACGGGACAGACCTACAATGAGCAGTTCTTC. Protein: CASSKNTGQTYNEQFF. Combining the CDR3 with reference TRBV19 and TRBJ2-1 gives the whole variable domain DGGITQSPKYLFRKEGQNVTLSCEQNLNHDAMYWYRQDPGQGLRLIYYSQIVNDFQKGDIAEGYSVSREKKESFPLTVTSAQKNPTAFYLCASSKNTGQTYNEQFFGPGTRLTVL.

As to this clonotype: A much larger clone differs from this one at a single base, so this may be a read error. The rearrangement links TRBV25-1 to TRBJ2-1; 7 nucleotides line up with TRBD2. CDR3 size: 12 residues. The germline gives CDR1 MGHDK, CDR2 SYGVNS. The chain's CDR3 is CASQRGYNELFF. The CDR3 nucleotides read TGTGCCAGCCAGCGGGGATACAATGAGCTGTTCTTC.

The chain combines TRBV30 with TRBJ1-2; 8 nucleotides align to TRBD1. V shed 6 bases and J 2 bases; nucleotides not matched to a gene: 8. CDR3 length equals 14 residues. Germline V gives CDR1 GTSNPN, CDR2 SVGIG (reference sequence). The CDR3 is CACPGQGFNYGYTF. CDR3 sequence (DNA): TGTGCCTGCCCTGGACAGGGCTTCAACTATGGCTACACCTTC.

The J gene is TRBJ2-3, the V gene TRBV7-2; D remains unclear. From germline, CDR1 is SGHTA and CDR2 FQGNSA. This CDR3 region has 14 residues. Trimming pared 1 base from V and 4 bases from J, leaving 9 bases between. The CDR3 coding sequence is TGTGCCAGCAGCTTAGGCGCCCCCCCAGATACGCAGTATTTT. Translating it yields CASSLGAPPDTQYF.

This clonotype was seen a few times. The J gene is TRBJ2-7, the V gene TRBV7-9; D is ambiguous. Germline CDR1 and CDR2: SEHNR and FQNEAQ (reference sequence). The V gene lost 3 bases and the J gene lost 4 bases, with 10 bases spanning the gap. This CDR3 has 13 amino acids. Written as DNA, the CDR3 is TGTGCCAGCAGCTTGTATTTCGGGTACGAGCAGTACTTC. Translation gives CASSLYFGYEQYF.

This clonotype occurred many times. The chain employs TRBV2 and TRBJ1-2; 7 bases align to TRBD1. V shed 9 bases, J shed 0 bases, and the junction held 10 bases outside the gene matches. CDR1 is SNHLY and CDR2 is FYNNEI in the germline V gene. The CDR3 is made up of 15 amino acids. The chain's CDR3 is CASTGVPLSNYGYTF. In nucleotides, the CDR3 is TGTGCCAGTACAGGGGTACCATTGTCTAACTATGGCTACACCTTC.